One sample yielded the 16 T cell receptor beta chains listed below, sequenced in a study of regulatory T cells in long-lasting Graves disease. Specified time point: newly diagnosed GD, antithyroid drugs for less than 3 months. Extracted RNA from PBMCs served as the source of the TCR library. Arm-PCR with iRepertoire HTBI primers amplified the CDR3 regions for these TCR beta libraries. TCRdb itself ran the multiplex PCR reads through MiXCR, one entry per CDR3 protein. The sample includes about 450,000 distinct CDR3 sequences, over 15% of them seen just once. The same specimen was also included in a second study, on T cells in Graves' hyperthyroidism and ophthalmopathy.

Sequencing was performed on peripheral blood mononuclear cells (PBMCs), taken at new diagnosis, from a patient treated with antithyroid drugs. The receptors were gathered from a woman under 40 with Graves disease.

This clonotype was observed many times. V usage is TRBV6-1 and J usage is TRBJ2-7, with D possibly being TRBD2 (6 bases). The CDR3 spans 11 residues. V gave up 7 bases and J gave up 6 bases, with 10 bases separating them. The V gene's germline CDR1 is MNHNS and CDR2 SASEGT. Here the CDR3 reads CASTLGGEQYF. CDR3 DNA sequence: TGTGCCAGCACCCTCGGGGGCGAGCAGTACTTC.

This clonotype was recorded many times. The rearrangement uses TRBV20-1 and TRBJ2-7; tentatively, D is TRBD1 (6 bases). Germline-derived CDR1 and CDR2 are DFQATT and SNEGSKA (reference sequence). Deletions cut 3 bases from V and 0 bases from J, with 9 bases between. This CDR3 has 13 amino acids. CDR3 sequence reads: CSASGQFSYEQYF. CDR3 nucleotide sequence: TGCAGTGCTAGCGGACAGTTCTCCTACGAGCAGTACTTC.

The chain combines TRBV5-1 with TRBJ2-7; D not certain. The CDR3 has 14 residues. CDR1 is SGHRS, CDR2 YFSETQ, per germline. V lost 1 base and J lost 1, with 9 bases in between. The chain's CDR3 is CASSLLGRSYEQYF. For the CDR3, the DNA is TGCGCCAGCAGCTTGTTGGGCAGATCCTACGAGCAGTACTTC.

This clonotype was counted many times. The chain recombines TRBV28 with TRBJ2-7, with D tentatively TRBD2 (6 bases). The ends were cut back, 3 bases at V and 3 bases at J, with 12 bases in the middle. Germline CDR1 and CDR2: MDHEN and SYDVKM. The CDR3 consists of 14 residues. CDR3 in DNA: TGTGCCAGCAGTTTCGGCGGGGATGGCTACGAGCAGTACTTC. This codes for CASSFGGDGYEQYF.

This clonotype was detected many times. The rearrangement uses TRBV11-2 and TRBJ2-1; D gene unclear. Trimming pared 5 bases from V and 10 bases from J, leaving 12 bases between. The CDR3 is 12 residues long. CDR1 SGHAT and CDR2 FQNNGV come from the germline V gene. CDR3 nucleotide sequence: TGTGCCAGCAGCAAGACCTACGACGAGCAGTTCTTC. This codes for CASSKTYDEQFF. The full variable domain, in which reference TRBV11-2 and TRBJ2-1 provide the parts outside the CDR3, is EAGVAQSPRYKIIEKRQSVAFWCNPISGHATLYWYQQILGQGPKLLIQFQNNGVVDDSQLPKDRFSAERLKGVDSTLKIQPAKLEDSAVYLCASSKTYDEQFFGPGTRLTVL.

Concerning this clonotype: A clone one base away is much larger, so this may be a read error. The V call is TRBV28, the J call TRBJ1-1, with D unresolved. CDR1 and CDR2 (germline): MDHEN, SYDVKM. This CDR3 spans 11 amino acids. Here the CDR3 reads CASSFGVAASF. The CDR3, as DNA: TGTGCCAGCAGTTTCGGGGTCGCAGCTTCCTTT.

V and J are TRBV11-2 and TRBJ2-1, with TRBD2 matching 8 bases. CDR1 and CDR2 from the germline V gene are SGHAT and FQNNGV. The V segment lost 5 bases and the J segment 6 bases; nucleotides outside the gene matches: 3. The CDR3 runs to 13 residues. The CDR3 here is CASSIGTSNEQFF. The DNA for the CDR3 is TGTGCCAGCAGCATCGGGACTAGCAATGAGCAGTTCTTC.

V gene TRBV5-1 combines with J gene TRBJ2-5, with a weak D call TRBD2 (6 bases). Looked up from germline, CDR1 is SGHRS and CDR2 is YFSETQ. The ends were cut back, 6 bases at V and 4 bases at J, with 19 bases in the middle. The CDR3 sequence is 15 residues long. The CDR3 loop is CASNSTRRDIETQYF. CDR3 DNA: TGCGCCAGCAACTCCACCCGGCGGGATATAGAGACCCAGTACTTC. The entire variable domain, with the rest obtained from reference TRBV5-1 and TRBJ2-5, is as follows: KAGVTQTPRYLIKTRGQQVTLSCSPISGHRSVSWYQQTPGQGLQFLFEYFSETQRNKGNFPGRFSGRQFSNSRSEMNVSTLELGDSALYLCASNSTRRDIETQYFGPGTRLLVL.

The chain has TRBV6-1 and TRBJ1-1; 10 bases agree with TRBD1. The germline CDR1 and CDR2 sequences are MNHNS and SASEGT. The J segment lost 3 bases and the V segment lost 6 bases, leaving 7 bases of the junction unmatched. CDR3 length: 15 residues. CDR3 region: CASRPPGTGDTEAFF. DNA of the CDR3: TGTGCCAGCAGGCCCCCCGGGACAGGGGACACTGAAGCTTTCTTT.

This sequence joins TRBV7-9 and TRBJ1-1; weak D call: TRBD1 (6 bases). V was pared by 2 bases and J by 1 base, with 8 bases between. The CDR3 sequence is 14 residues long. Germline loops: CDR1 SEHNR, CDR2 FQNEAQ (reference sequence). DNA for the CDR3: TGTGCCAGCAGCTTATTGGACAGGAACACTGAAGCTTTCTTT. Its protein is CASSLLDRNTEAFF.

The chain is built from TRBV19 and TRBJ2-1, with 8 bases fitting TRBD2. From germline, CDR1 is LNHDA and CDR2 SQIVND (reference sequence). The CDR3 has 14 amino acids. The V segment lost 4 bases and the J segment 6 bases; nucleotides outside the gene matches: 5. The CDR3 bases are TGTGCCAGTAGTAGAGCGGGAGCCCTCAATGAGCAGTTCTTC. The encoded protein is CASSRAGALNEQFF.

The gene calls are TRBV4-1 and TRBJ2-1; D tentatively fits TRBD1 or TRBD2 (5 bases each). Germline assignment: CDR1 MGHRA and CDR2 YSYEKL. The CDR3 has 18 amino acids. The V end was cut by 3 bases, the J end by 6 bases, with 24 bases between. The CDR3: CASSQKRGALASANEQFF. CDR3 coding DNA: TGCGCCAGCAGCCAGAAGAGAGGGGCCTTAGCTTCGGCCAATGAGCAGTTCTTC.

This clonotype has ten or more counts. The V and J genes are TRBV18 and TRBJ2-1, with D possibly matching TRBD2 (5 bases). Germline lookup yields CDR1 KGHSH and CDR2 LQKENI. This CDR3 is built from 13 residues. Trimming pared 6 bases from V and 3 bases from J, leaving 9 bases between. The CDR3 DNA is TGTGCCAGCTCGCCCGGGGACTACAATGAGCAGTTCTTC. This codes for CASSPGDYNEQFF.

This clonotype was seen at least ten times. The CDR3 DNA is TGTGCCAGCACCATCCAGGGGGGCAAGACCCAGTACTTC. This codes for CASTIQGGKTQYF. J is TRBJ2-5 and V is TRBV28; the D gene is possibly TRBD1 (7 bases). The germline CDR1 and CDR2 sequences are MDHEN and SYDVKM. The CDR3 extends over 13 amino acids. With 7 bases removed from V and 6 bases from J, the gap between germline ends came to 15 bases. The full variable domain, with the rest looked up from reference TRBV28 and TRBJ2-5, is DVKVTQSSRYLVKRTGEKVFLECVQDMDHENMFWYRQDPGLGLRLIYFSYDVKMKEKGDIPEGYSVSREKKERFSLILESASTNQTSMYLCASTIQGGKTQYFGPGTRLLVL.

This clonotype came up many times. The chain is built from TRBV15 and TRBJ1-2, with D unclear. CDR1 is LNHNV and CDR2 is YYDKDF in the germline V gene (reference sequence). This CDR3 is built from 14 residues. V gave up 3 bases and J gave up 2 bases, with 10 bases separating them. The CDR3 nucleotides are TGTGCCACCAGCAGTTACCGGGCCAACTATGGCTACACCTTC. The encoded protein is CATSSYRANYGYTF.

Ten or more counts support this clonotype. V is TRBV7-2 and J is TRBJ2-7, with 11 bases aligning to TRBD2. Germline-derived CDR1 and CDR2 are SGHTA and FQGNSA. Unmatched junction bases numbered 6, after V lost 1 base and J lost 1 base. This CDR3 has 17 amino acids. CDR3 residues: CASSLGSGLAASYEQYF. CDR3 DNA: TGTGCCAGCAGCTTAGGGTCGGGACTAGCGGCATCCTACGAGCAGTACTTC. Full variable domain (outside the CDR3, taken from reference TRBV7-2 and TRBJ2-7): GAGVSQSPSNKVTEKGKDVELRCDPISGHTALYWYRQSLGQGLEFLIYFQGNSAPDKSGLPSDRFSAERTGGSVSTLTIQRTQQEDSAVYLCASSLGSGLAASYEQYFGPGTRLTVT.